A single sample gave rise to the 14 T cell receptor beta chains below, sequenced in a study of control samples from healthy donors and cancer patients. Using immunoSEQ multiplex PCR, the repertoire was profiled, and TCRdb retains in-frame clones only, with some absent. Among just over 150,000 clones listed, more than 85% were seen once. Sequences were obtained from blood. Receptor source: a man aged 45-60 years in good health.

The V and J genes are TRBV3-1 (or the pseudogene TRBV3-2) and TRBJ2-3; D is ambiguous. Germline V lookup: CDR1 LGHDT, CDR2 YNNKEL (reference sequence). V gave up 3 bases and J gave up 2 bases, with 15 bases separating them. CDR3 length equals 16 residues. The DNA for the CDR3 is TGTGCCAGCAGCCAGAGAAGGACGTTTACCACAGATACGCAGTATTTT. Protein: CASSQRRTFTTDTQYF.

The chain is built from TRBV15 and TRBJ2-5; a weak D match, TRBD1 (6 bases). Germline CDR1 LNHNV, CDR2 YYDKDF (reference sequence). This CDR3 has 14 residues. V was shortened by 5 bases and J by 3 bases, with 13 bases between the two germline ends. The CDR3 here is CATSYPPGEETQYF. The CDR3 DNA follows: TGTGCCACCAGCTATCCCCCAGGGGAAGAGACCCAGTACTTC. Drawing the rest from reference TRBV15 and TRBJ2-5, the complete variable domain is DAMVIQNPRYQVTQFGKPVTLSCSQTLNHNVMYWYQQKSSQAPKLLFHYYDKDFNNEADTPDNFQSRRPNTSFCFLDIRSPGLGDTAMYLCATSYPPGEETQYFGPGTRLLVL.

This chain connects TRBV4-2 to TRBJ2-4, with TRBD2 matching 8 bases. The germline gives CDR1 LGHNA, CDR2 YNFKEQ. V lost 3 bases, J lost 8 bases, and 6 bases stayed unmatched. There are 14 residues in the CDR3. CDR3 nucleotide sequence: TGTGCCAGCAGCCAGGATAGCGGGACGTACATTCAGTACTTC. Its translation: CASSQDSGTYIQYF.

This clone was observed a single time. The chain employs TRBV5-4 and TRBJ2-3, with 7 bases lining up with TRBD2. V was pared by 5 bases and J by 0 bases, with 6 bases of the junction left unmatched. The CDR3 is 15 residues long. In germline, CDR1 is SGHNT, CDR2 YYREEE (reference sequence). The CDR3 protein is CASREREGSTDTQYF. The CDR3 DNA is TGTGCCAGCAGAGAGAGGGAGGGGAGCACAGATACGCAGTATTTT.

V usage is TRBV23-1 and J usage is TRBJ2-7, with 10 bases lining up with TRBD1. TRBV23-1 is sorted into the ORF group, with uncertain function. CDR3 length equals 15 residues. The V gene end was trimmed by 7 bases and the J gene end by 2 bases; junction bases not matched to a gene: 8. Here the CDR3 reads CASTPGTGAPYEQYF. The CDR3 DNA reads TGCGCCAGCACACCGGGGACAGGGGCACCCTACGAGCAGTACTTC.

As concerns this clone: Additional DNA sequences in this sample encode the identical CDR3. J is TRBJ2-4 and V is TRBV2; D might be TRBD2 (5 bases). Germline loops: CDR1 SNHLY, CDR2 FYNNEI. V was pared by 1 base and J by 1 base, with 5 bases between. This CDR3 contains 14 residues. Here the CDR3 DNA reads TGTGCCAGCAGTGAAGGAGGGGCCAAAAACATTCAGTACTTC. Translated, it gives CASSEGGAKNIQYF.

The J gene is TRBJ1-2, the V gene TRBV27; possibly TRBD1 for D (6 bases). This CDR3 region has 15 residues. Germline assignment: CDR1 MNHEY and CDR2 SMNVEV (reference sequence). Between the trimmed V and J ends, which lost 5 bases and 7 bases, there was a span of 20 bases. The DNA of the CDR3 is TGTGCCAGCAGTCGGGGGGGACAAGGACGGTCTGGCTACACCTTC. Its translation is CASSRGGQGRSGYTF.

This sequence joins TRBV7-6 and TRBJ1-1; weak D call: TRBD1 (6 bases). Germline V gene lookup returns CDR1 SGHVS and CDR2 FNYEAQ. The CDR3 contains 14 residues. The ends were cut back, 6 bases at V and 4 bases at J, with 15 bases in the middle. CDR3 nucleotides: TGTGCCAGCAGACCCCGCAGGGGCAGCACTGAAGCTTTCTTT. Its translation: CASRPRRGSTEAFF.

The chain links TRBV18 to TRBJ2-7, with D possibly matching TRBD1 (6 bases). Trimming stripped 2 bases from V and 6 bases from J, with 14 bases between. Germline V gene lookup returns CDR1 KGHSH and CDR2 LQKENI. This CDR3 region has 14 residues. The DNA of the CDR3 is TGTGCCAGCTCACCAACAGGGAGCCCCTTCGAGCAGTACTTC. Protein product: CASSPTGSPFEQYF.

The gene calls are TRBV18 and TRBJ2-2; D is unclear. With 0 bases removed from V and 6 bases from J, the gap between germline ends came to 2 bases. From germline, CDR1 is KGHSH and CDR2 LQKENI. The CDR3 runs to 12 residues. CDR3 sequence reads: CASSPPPGELFF. The DNA of the CDR3 is TGTGCCAGCTCACCACCCCCCGGGGAGCTGTTTTTT. The entire variable domain, with the rest obtained from reference TRBV18 and TRBJ2-2, is as follows: NAGVMQNPRHLVRRRGQEARLRCSPMKGHSHVYWYRQLPEEGLKFMVYLQKENIIDESGMPKERFSAEFPKEGPSILRIQQVVRGDSAAYFCASSPPPGELFFGEGSRLTVL.

The chain links TRBV14 to TRBJ2-1, with 7 nucleotides matching TRBD2. CDR3 length: 15 amino acids. Germline V lookup: CDR1 SGHDN, CDR2 FVKESK. After removal of 4 bases from V and 4 bases from J, the junction contained 7 bases not matched to a gene. The CDR3 coding sequence is TGTGCCAGCAGCCCCAGGGAGGGGCAGTACAATGAGCAGTTCTTC. Its translation is CASSPREGQYNEQFF. Full variable domain (missing parts from reference TRBV14 and TRBJ2-1): EAGVTQFPSHSVIEKGQTVTLRCDPISGHDNLYWYRRVMGKEIKFLLHFVKESKQDESGMPNNRFLAERTGGTYSTLKVQPAELEDSGVYFCASSPREGQYNEQFFGPGTRLTVL.

The chain is built from TRBV6-5 and TRBJ2-1; 8 positions agree with TRBD1. Germline CDR1 reads MNHEY; CDR2 reads SVGAGI. J was trimmed by 7 bases and V by 5 bases; bases with no gene match: 10. The CDR3 contains 15 residues. In DNA, the CDR3 is TGTGCCAGCAGTAGGAGCGACAGGGGTAGTAATGAGCAGTTCTTC. It translates to CASSRSDRGSNEQFF.

The CDR3 bases are TGTGCCAGCAGTTTACAATCCCGACTTTTCTATGGCTACACCTTC. Its translation is CASSLQSRLFYGYTF. The chain employs TRBV27 and TRBJ1-2; D is undetermined. Germline CDR1 and CDR2: MNHEY and SMNVEV (reference sequence). V shed 2 bases and J shed 4 bases, with 14 bases lying between them. This CDR3 contains 15 residues.

V usage is TRBV9 and J usage is TRBJ2-3; TRBD2 agrees at 10 bases. The length of the CDR3 is 16 residues. Germline CDR1 SGDLS, CDR2 YYNGEE. Unmatched junction bases numbered 8, after V lost 3 bases and J lost 4 bases. The CDR3 spells CASSDRLAGPSDTQYF. CDR3 coding DNA: TGTGCCAGCAGCGACAGACTAGCGGGTCCCTCAGATACGCAGTATTTT.